This T cell receptor beta chain was identified during a study of Graves' ophthalmopathy and Graves' hyperthyroidism. Notes on the study in general: Its predictions of ophthalmopathy progression gave the model 55% to 71% sensitivity and 72% to 80% specificity.

This clonotype has ten or more counts. What it binds is not known. Germline CDR1 and CDR2: MNHEY and SVGEGT. The CDR3 is made up of 16 amino acids. The V gene end was trimmed by 5 bases and the J gene end by 3 bases; junction bases not matched to a gene: 9. Amplified TCR beta CDR3 regions were obtained using RNA transcripts as template. HTBI primers were employed in first-round RT-PCR, then a second-round multiplex PCR followed. Via MiXCR, TCRdb re-called the multiplex PCR reads, giving one row per CDR3 protein. The repertoire holds about 200,000 distinct CDR3 sequences, with roughly 27% as singletons.

The receptor's source is a man over 45 with Graves' ophthalmopathy. Sample: peripheral blood. This chain joins TRBV6-2 or TRBV6-3 and TRBJ1-5; 8 bases align to TRBD1. CDR3: CASSPPTGAINQPQHF. The CDR3, as DNA: TGTGCCAGCAGTCCGCCGACAGGGGCCATCAATCAGCCCCAGCATTTT.